Presented here are 27 T cell receptor beta chains from one specimen sequenced in a study of blood T cell repertoires in COVID-19. Profiling relied on immunoSEQ multiplex PCR, and the TCRdb table lists in-frame clones only, not all of them. The data hold about 100,000 clones, with 65% to 90% observed a single time. What was sequenced was PBMCs or T cells enriched from blood (not recorded which). These receptors originate from a woman aged 45-65 years who had recovered from COVID-19.

V is TRBV19 and J is TRBJ2-1; the match to TRBD2 covers 15 bases. The germline gives CDR1 LNHDA, CDR2 SQIVND (reference sequence). The V gene end was trimmed by 6 bases and the J gene end by 0 bases; junction bases not matched to a gene: 9. This CDR3 is 19 amino acids long. CDR3 nucleotides: TGTGCCAGTAGCCGGACTAGCGGGAGGGCAGGGAGCTCCTACAATGAGCAGTTCTTC. It yields the protein CASSRTSGRAGSSYNEQFF.

This chain links TRBV24-1 with TRBJ1-2; D unclear. CDR1 and CDR2 from the germline V gene are KGHDR and SFDVKD. The V and J ends lost 3 bases and 0 bases respectively, with 10 bases between them. This CDR3 is 15 amino acids long. CDR3: CATSDLTGSNYGYTF. Here the CDR3 DNA reads TGTGCCACCAGTGATCTTACCGGGTCTAACTATGGCTACACCTTC.

This clone occurred many times. The rearrangement links TRBV19 to TRBJ2-7; 12 bases map to TRBD1. The length of the CDR3 is 14 residues. V lost 7 bases and J lost 4; bases outside the gene matches: 5. Per germline, CDR1 LNHDA and CDR2 SQIVND (reference sequence). CDR3 sequence reads: CASTPGQGAYEQYF. CDR3 in DNA: TGTGCCAGTACTCCGGGACAGGGGGCTTACGAGCAGTACTTC.

This sequence joins TRBV28 and TRBJ1-2; 7 nucleotides agree with TRBD1. Germline V lookup: CDR1 MDHEN, CDR2 SYDVKM. Trimming at V came to 2 bases and at J to 4 bases, leaving 7 bases not matched to a gene. This CDR3 spans 15 amino acids. The CDR3 region is CASSLRRDSRYGYTF. In nucleotides, the CDR3 is TGTGCCAGCAGTTTAAGGAGGGACAGCCGCTATGGCTACACCTTC.

This chain connects TRBV10-3 to TRBJ1-1; possibly TRBD1 for D (6 bases). Germline CDR1 ENHRY, CDR2 SYGVKD. The CDR3 runs to 11 residues. Deletions cut 7 bases from V and 8 bases from J, with 11 bases between. CDR3 residues: CAITLGTEAFF. The CDR3 DNA is TGTGCCATCACCCTCGGGACAGAAGCTTTCTTT.

This clone was detected once. The genes are TRBV18 and TRBJ1-5; 7 bases map to TRBD1. The V and J ends lost 3 bases and 0 bases, in that order; junction bases with no gene match: 8. The CDR3 is 17 amino acids. The germline CDR1 and CDR2 sequences are KGHSH and LQKENI. CDR3 bases: TGTGCCAGCTCACCGCTTGCCGGGACAGATAGCAATCAGCCCCAGCATTTT. Protein: CASSPLAGTDSNQPQHF.

A single count supports this clone. The J gene is TRBJ2-3, the V gene TRBV7-7; maybe TRBD2 (10 bases). This CDR3 is 18 amino acids long. V lost 5 bases to trimming and J lost 3 bases, with 24 bases between them. CDR1 and CDR2 (germline): SSHAT, FNYEAQ (reference sequence). The DNA for the CDR3 is TGTGCCAGCAGCCTCGGGACAGGGCTAGCGGGAGTGACAGATACGCAGTATTTT. It encodes CASSLGTGLAGVTDTQYF. Full variable domain (remainder filled in from reference TRBV7-7 and TRBJ2-3): GAGVSQSPRYKVTKRGQDVTLRCDPISSHATLYWYQQALGQGPEFLTYFNYEAQPDKSGLPSDRFSAERPEGSISTLTIQRTEQRDSAMYRCASSLGTGLAGVTDTQYFGPGTRLTVL.

The chain employs TRBV28 and TRBJ1-5; 7 nucleotides agree with TRBD1. This CDR3 has 14 residues. The J segment lost 7 bases and the V segment lost 5 bases, leaving 8 bases of the junction unmatched. Per the germline V gene, CDR1 is MDHEN and CDR2 is SYDVKM. CDR3 residues: CASSISGGGQPQHF. Written as DNA, the CDR3 is TGTGCCAGCAGTATATCAGGGGGAGGACAGCCCCAGCATTTT.

This rearrangement joins TRBV27 to TRBJ2-7; D may be TRBD2 (6 bases). Looked up from germline, CDR1 is MNHEY and CDR2 is SMNVEV (reference sequence). Trimming cost V 4 bases and J 4 bases, with 14 bases left between them. CDR3 size: 14 residues. CDR3 nucleotide sequence: TGTGCCAGCAGTTATAGCGGAGGGGTGTACGAGCAGTACTTC. It yields the protein CASSYSGGVYEQYF.

J is TRBJ2-1 and V is TRBV20-1; D is uncertain. V shed 6 bases and J shed 4 bases, with 7 bases lying between them. Germline V lookup: CDR1 DFQATT, CDR2 SNEGSKA (reference sequence). CDR3 size: 11 residues. As DNA, the CDR3 is TGCAGTGCATGGCTTTACAATGAGCAGTTCTTC. This encodes CSAWLYNEQFF.

The rearrangement uses TRBV19 and TRBJ1-4, with TRBD1 as a possible D gene (5 bases). The germline V and J ends were trimmed by 0 bases and 12 bases, with 11 bases remaining between them. The CDR3 is 13 residues long. Germline lookup yields CDR1 LNHDA and CDR2 SQIVND (reference sequence). The CDR3: CASSIDGRVELFF. The DNA for the CDR3 is TGTGCCAGTAGTATAGACGGCAGGGTGGAACTGTTTTTT.

V and J are TRBV6-5 and TRBJ2-1; 9 nucleotides agree with TRBD2. Germline CDR1 and CDR2: MNHEY and SVGAGI. The length of the CDR3 is 15 residues. Trimming took 5 bases from V and 0 from J; bases not matched to a gene: 2. The CDR3 is CASSPTSGSYNEQFF. In nucleotides, the CDR3 is TGTGCCAGCAGTCCGACTAGCGGCTCCTACAATGAGCAGTTCTTC.

This sequence joins TRBV28 and TRBJ2-1, with 12 nucleotides matching TRBD2. The trim removed 5 bases at V and 10 bases at J, leaving 3 bases unmatched. The CDR3 loop spans 13 amino acids. CDR1 is MDHEN and CDR2 is SYDVKM in the germline V gene. CDR3 DNA sequence: TGTGCCAGCAGTACAGGACTAGCGGGGGAGCAGTTCTTC. Its translation: CASSTGLAGEQFF.

This clone was observed once. The chain uses TRBV20-1 and TRBJ2-1, with TRBD2 matching over 16 bases. Germline CDR1 reads DFQATT; CDR2 reads SNEGSKA (reference sequence). The J segment lost 8 bases and the V segment lost 3 bases, leaving 10 bases of the junction unmatched. CDR3 length equals 17 residues. CDR3 in amino acids: CSASPGTSGRAVYEQFF. The CDR3 DNA reads as TGCAGTGCTAGTCCCGGGACTAGCGGGAGGGCCGTTTATGAGCAGTTCTTC.

V is TRBV19 and J is TRBJ1-4, with D uncertain. CDR1 LNHDA and CDR2 SQIVND come from the germline V gene (reference sequence). V was cut by 1 base and J by 8 bases, with 11 bases left in between. The CDR3 totals 14 residues. For the CDR3, the DNA is TGTGCCAGTAGTATAGTTGGCCCTCAAGAAAAACTGTTTTTT. Encoded protein: CASSIVGPQEKLFF.

The rearrangement joins TRBV2 to TRBJ2-7; TRBD1 agrees at 12 bases. Germline V gene data show CDR1 as SNHLY and CDR2 as FYNNEI. The CDR3 contains 16 residues. V lost 6 bases and J lost 7; bases outside the gene matches: 13. CDR3 sequence reads: CASSYSPGQGASEQYF. CDR3 nucleotides: TGTGCCAGCAGCTACTCACCGGGACAGGGGGCGTCTGAGCAGTACTTC. Full variable domain (remainder filled in from reference TRBV2 and TRBJ2-7): EPEVTQTPSHQVTQMGQEVILRCVPISNHLYFYWYRQILGQKVEFLVSFYNNEISEKSEIFDDQFSVERPDGSNFTLKIRSTKLEDSAMYFCASSYSPGQGASEQYFGPGTRLTVT.

The V and J genes are TRBV3-1 (or the pseudogene TRBV3-2) and TRBJ1-1; D is unresolved. Germline CDR1 is LGHDT and CDR2 is YNNKEL (reference sequence). This CDR3 comprises 14 residues. The ends were cut back, 6 bases at V and 1 base at J, with 12 bases in the middle. CDR3 DNA: TGTGCCAGCAGTCTTCAAAAGCCGAACACTGAAGCTTTCTTT. This encodes CASSLQKPNTEAFF.

This chain uses TRBV19 with TRBJ1-5; no definite D call. With 5 bases removed from V and 3 bases from J, the gap between germline ends came to 11 bases. Germline V lookup: CDR1 LNHDA, CDR2 SQIVND (reference sequence). The CDR3 is made up of 14 amino acids. The CDR3 loop reads CASSSGSTNQPQHF. Here the CDR3 DNA reads TGTGCCAGTAGTTCCGGGTCAACCAATCAGCCCCAGCATTTT.

The chain links TRBV5-1 to TRBJ2-6, with TRBD1 as a possible D gene (5 bases). The ends were cut back, 2 bases at V and 2 bases at J, with 14 bases in the middle. Germline CDR1 reads SGHRS; CDR2 reads YFSETQ. CDR3 length: 17 residues. CDR3 in amino acids: CASSLVQGEAGANVLTF. For the CDR3, the DNA is TGCGCCAGCAGCTTAGTGCAGGGTGAAGCTGGGGCCAACGTCCTGACTTTC.

The gene calls are TRBV10-3 and TRBJ2-5; D remains ambiguous. Looked up from germline, CDR1 is ENHRY and CDR2 is SYGVKD. This CDR3 comprises 13 residues. The V end was cut by 8 bases, the J end by 2 bases, with 12 bases between. As DNA, the CDR3 is TGTGCCATCCAGGAACCTTTACAAGAGACCCAGTACTTC. Amino acid sequence: CAIQEPLQETQYF.

The chain carries TRBV27 and TRBJ2-7; the D gene is possibly TRBD2 (5 bases). Germline V gives CDR1 MNHEY, CDR2 SMNVEV (reference sequence). The CDR3 runs to 12 residues. V dropped 5 bases and J dropped 5 bases, with 10 bases sitting between them. This CDR3 is CASSPSGNEQYF. CDR3 DNA: TGTGCCAGCAGTCCTTCGGGGAACGAGCAGTACTTC.

The rearrangement links TRBV9 to TRBJ2-3, with TRBD2 matching 9 bases. This CDR3 spans 14 amino acids. V gave up 6 bases and J gave up 6 bases; unmatched junction bases: 8. The germline CDR1 and CDR2 sequences are SGDLS and YYNGEE. CDR3 residues: CASTRGLAVDTQYF. CDR3 in DNA: TGTGCCAGCACCAGGGGACTAGCAGTTGATACGCAGTATTTT.

The chain joins TRBV11-2 to TRBJ2-5; 9 positions match TRBD2. The length of the CDR3 is 17 residues. V lost 5 bases and J lost 5; bases outside the gene matches: 15. Germline CDR1 SGHAT, CDR2 FQNNGV. CDR3 protein: CASSRQGGRALGETQYF. The CDR3 DNA sequence: TGTGCCAGCAGCCGACAAGGCGGGAGGGCCCTCGGGGAGACCCAGTACTTC.

The chain employs TRBV19 and TRBJ1-5; TRBD1 agrees at 7 bases. Unmatched junction bases numbered 4, after V lost 6 bases and J lost 5 bases. The germline V gene has CDR1 LNHDA and CDR2 SQIVND (reference sequence). The CDR3 has 13 amino acids. CDR3 protein: CASSGQAYQPQHF. CDR3 DNA: TGTGCCAGTAGCGGACAGGCCTATCAGCCCCAGCATTTT.

The rearrangement uses TRBV2 and TRBJ2-5; TRBD1 matches 10 bases. Germline-derived CDR1 and CDR2 are SNHLY and FYNNEI. This CDR3 has 14 residues. V lost 5 bases to trimming and J lost 7 bases; unmatched junction nucleotides: 7. This CDR3 is CASSRDRGPGTQYF. CDR3 coding DNA: TGTGCCAGCAGTAGGGACAGGGGCCCGGGGACCCAGTACTTC.

V gene TRBV27 combines with J gene TRBJ2-2, with D maybe TRBD1 (6 bases). V dropped 5 bases and J dropped 0 bases, with 22 bases sitting between them. The germline V gene encodes CDR1 MNHEY and CDR2 SMNVEV (reference sequence). This CDR3 is built from 19 residues. The DNA of the CDR3 is TGTGCCAGCAGTCCCTCTTCTTTGCCGGGACAACCGAACACCGGGGAGCTGTTTTTT. It is translated as CASSPSSLPGQPNTGELFF.

This clone turned up a few times. The chain joins TRBV10-3 to TRBJ1-1; the D gene is possibly TRBD1 (5 bases). V lost 5 bases and J lost 3, with 13 bases in between. In germline, CDR1 is ENHRY, CDR2 SYGVKD. The CDR3 runs 14 residues. CDR3 nucleotide sequence: TGTGCCATCAGTTTAAGGGGCTCGGACACTGAAGCTTTCTTT. It codes for CAISLRGSDTEAFF.